This T cell receptor (beta chain) was recovered during a study of blood T cell repertoires in COVID-19. CDR1 is ENHRY and CDR2 is SYGVKD in the germline V gene. There are 17 residues in the CDR3. V trimming: 0 bases; J trimming: 8 bases; junction bases outside the gene matches: 7. Clones were read by immunoSEQ multiplex PCR, and TCRdb kept only the in-frame ones, dropping some. The table lists hundreds of thousands of clones, approximately 89% of them singletons. Sequenced sample: PBMCs or T cells enriched from blood (not recorded which). V is TRBV10-3 and J is TRBJ2-1; 13 nucleotides agree with TRBD2. This receptor was taken from a woman aged 40 to 50 who had recovered from COVID-19. CDR3 residues: CAISESSGTSGTYEQFF. CDR3 DNA: TGTGCCATCAGTGAGTCTTCCGGGACTAGCGGGACATATGAGCAGTTCTTC.